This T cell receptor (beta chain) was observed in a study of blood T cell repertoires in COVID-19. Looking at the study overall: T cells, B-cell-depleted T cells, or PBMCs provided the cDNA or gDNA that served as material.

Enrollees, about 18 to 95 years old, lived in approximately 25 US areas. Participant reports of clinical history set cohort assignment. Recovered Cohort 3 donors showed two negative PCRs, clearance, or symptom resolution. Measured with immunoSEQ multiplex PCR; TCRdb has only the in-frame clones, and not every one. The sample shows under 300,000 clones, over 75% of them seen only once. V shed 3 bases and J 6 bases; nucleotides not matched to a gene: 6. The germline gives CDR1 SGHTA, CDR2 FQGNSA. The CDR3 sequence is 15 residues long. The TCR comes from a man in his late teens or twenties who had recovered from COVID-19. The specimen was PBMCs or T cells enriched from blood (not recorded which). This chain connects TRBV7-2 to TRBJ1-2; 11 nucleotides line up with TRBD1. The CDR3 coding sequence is TGTGCCAGCAGCTTCGCGGGACAGGGGGTAGATGGCTACACCTTC. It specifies CASSFAGQGVDGYTF.